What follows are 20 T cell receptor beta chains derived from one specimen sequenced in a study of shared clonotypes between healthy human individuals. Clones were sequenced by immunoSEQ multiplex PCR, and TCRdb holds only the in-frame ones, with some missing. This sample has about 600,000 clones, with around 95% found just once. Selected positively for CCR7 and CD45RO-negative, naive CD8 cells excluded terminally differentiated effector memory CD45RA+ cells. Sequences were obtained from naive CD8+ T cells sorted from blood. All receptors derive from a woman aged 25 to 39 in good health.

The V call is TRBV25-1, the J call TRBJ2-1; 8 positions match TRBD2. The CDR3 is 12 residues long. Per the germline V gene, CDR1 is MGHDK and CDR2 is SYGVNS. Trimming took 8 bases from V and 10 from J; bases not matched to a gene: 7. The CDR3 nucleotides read TGTGCCAGCGGGCAGAGCGGGGGAGAGCAGTTCTTC. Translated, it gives CASGQSGGEQFF.

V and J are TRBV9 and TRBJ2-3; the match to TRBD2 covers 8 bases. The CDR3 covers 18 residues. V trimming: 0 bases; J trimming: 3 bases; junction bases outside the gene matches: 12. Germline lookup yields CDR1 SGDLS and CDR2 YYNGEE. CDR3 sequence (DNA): TGTGCCAGCAGCGTAGGTAAGCGGGAGCTATGGTGGACAGATACGCAGTATTTT. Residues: CASSVGKRELWWTDTQYF.

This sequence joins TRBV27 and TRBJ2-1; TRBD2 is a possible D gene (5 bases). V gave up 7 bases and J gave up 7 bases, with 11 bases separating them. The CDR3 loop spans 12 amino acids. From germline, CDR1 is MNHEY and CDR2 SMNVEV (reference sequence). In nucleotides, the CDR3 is TGTGCCAGCACCTATGGCGGGAATGAGCAGTTCTTC. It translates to CASTYGGNEQFF.

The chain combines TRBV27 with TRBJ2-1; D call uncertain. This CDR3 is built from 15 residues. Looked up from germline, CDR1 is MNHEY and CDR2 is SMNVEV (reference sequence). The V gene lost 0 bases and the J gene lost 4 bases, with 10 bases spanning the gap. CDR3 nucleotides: TGTGCCAGCAGTTTATCGCCTCGTCAGTACAATGAGCAGTTCTTC. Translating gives CASSLSPRQYNEQFF.

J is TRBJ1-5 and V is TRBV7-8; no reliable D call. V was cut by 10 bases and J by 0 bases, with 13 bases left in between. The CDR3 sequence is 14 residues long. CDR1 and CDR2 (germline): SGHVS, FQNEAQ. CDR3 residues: CATDETYSNQPQHF. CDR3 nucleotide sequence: TGTGCCACTGACGAGACATATAGCAATCAGCCCCAGCATTTT.

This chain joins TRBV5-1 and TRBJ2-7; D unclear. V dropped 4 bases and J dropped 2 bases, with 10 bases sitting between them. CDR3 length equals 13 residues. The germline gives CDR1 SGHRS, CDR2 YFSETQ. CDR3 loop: CASSLGSTYEQYF. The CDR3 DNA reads TGCGCCAGCAGCCTGGGTAGTACCTACGAGCAGTACTTC.

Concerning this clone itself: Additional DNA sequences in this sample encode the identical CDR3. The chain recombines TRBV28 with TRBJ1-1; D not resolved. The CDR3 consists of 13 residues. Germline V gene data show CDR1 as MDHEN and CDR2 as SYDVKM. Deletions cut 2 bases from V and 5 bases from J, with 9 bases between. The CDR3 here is CASSLGRRTEAFF. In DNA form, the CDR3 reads TGTGCCAGCAGTTTAGGGAGACGGACTGAAGCTTTCTTT.

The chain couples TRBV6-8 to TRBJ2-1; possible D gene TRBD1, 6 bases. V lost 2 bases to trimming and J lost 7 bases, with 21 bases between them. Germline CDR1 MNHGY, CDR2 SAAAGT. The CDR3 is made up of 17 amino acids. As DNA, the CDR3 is TGTGCCAGCAGTTACCGGAGTGGGACACTGGAAGCTAATGAGCAGTTCTTC. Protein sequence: CASSYRSGTLEANEQFF.

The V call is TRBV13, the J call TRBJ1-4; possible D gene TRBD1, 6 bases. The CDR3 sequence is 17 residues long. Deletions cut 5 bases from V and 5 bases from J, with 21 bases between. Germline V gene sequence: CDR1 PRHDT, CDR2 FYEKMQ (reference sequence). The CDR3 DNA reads TGTGCCAGCAGCCCCCAGGAGGGGGACGGAACAAATGAAAAACTGTTTTTT. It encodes CASSPQEGDGTNEKLFF.

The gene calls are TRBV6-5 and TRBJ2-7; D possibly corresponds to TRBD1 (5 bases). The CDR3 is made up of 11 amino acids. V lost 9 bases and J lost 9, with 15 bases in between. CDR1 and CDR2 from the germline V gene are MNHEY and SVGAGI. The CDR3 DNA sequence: TGTGCCAGGTCTGGGAAAAGGGGGCAGTACTTC. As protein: CARSGKRGQYF.

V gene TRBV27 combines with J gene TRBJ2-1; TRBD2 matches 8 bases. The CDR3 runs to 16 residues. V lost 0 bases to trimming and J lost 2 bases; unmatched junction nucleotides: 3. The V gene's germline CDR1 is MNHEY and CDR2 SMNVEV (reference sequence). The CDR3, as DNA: TGTGCCAGCAGTTTATCGAGCGGGAGCACCTACAATGAGCAGTTCTTC. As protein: CASSLSSGSTYNEQFF.

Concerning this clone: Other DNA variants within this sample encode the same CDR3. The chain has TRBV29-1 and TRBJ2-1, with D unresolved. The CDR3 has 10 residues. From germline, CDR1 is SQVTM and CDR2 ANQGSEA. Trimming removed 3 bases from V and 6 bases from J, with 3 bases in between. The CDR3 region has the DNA TGCAGCGTTGAGGGCAATGAGCAGTTCTTC. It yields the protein CSVEGNEQFF.

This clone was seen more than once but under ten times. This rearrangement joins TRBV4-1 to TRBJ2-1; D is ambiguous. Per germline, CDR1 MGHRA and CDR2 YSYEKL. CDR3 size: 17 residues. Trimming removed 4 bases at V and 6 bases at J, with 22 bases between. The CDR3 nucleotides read TGCGCCAGCAGCCTCCTTCTCGGGCCCCCTGGAAGCAATGAGCAGTTCTTC. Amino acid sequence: CASSLLLGPPGSNEQFF.

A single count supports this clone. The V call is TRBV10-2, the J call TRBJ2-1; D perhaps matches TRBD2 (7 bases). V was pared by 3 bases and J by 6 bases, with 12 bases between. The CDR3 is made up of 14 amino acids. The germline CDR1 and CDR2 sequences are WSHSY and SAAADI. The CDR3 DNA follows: TGCGCCAGCAGTGAACCTCGGGGGGCCAATGAGCAGTTCTTC. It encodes CASSEPRGANEQFF.

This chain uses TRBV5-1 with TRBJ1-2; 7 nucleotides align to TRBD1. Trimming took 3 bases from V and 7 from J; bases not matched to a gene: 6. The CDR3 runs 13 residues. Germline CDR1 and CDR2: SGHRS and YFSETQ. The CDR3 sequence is CASSSEDRSGYTF. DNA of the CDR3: TGCGCCAGCAGCTCAGAGGACAGGTCTGGCTACACCTTC.

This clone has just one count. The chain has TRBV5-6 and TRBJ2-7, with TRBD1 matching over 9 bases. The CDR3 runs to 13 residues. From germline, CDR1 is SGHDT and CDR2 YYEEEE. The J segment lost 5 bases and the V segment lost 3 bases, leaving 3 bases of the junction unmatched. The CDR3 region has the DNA TGTGCCAGCAGCTGGGGACAGGGCCACGAGCAGTACTTC. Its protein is CASSWGQGHEQYF.

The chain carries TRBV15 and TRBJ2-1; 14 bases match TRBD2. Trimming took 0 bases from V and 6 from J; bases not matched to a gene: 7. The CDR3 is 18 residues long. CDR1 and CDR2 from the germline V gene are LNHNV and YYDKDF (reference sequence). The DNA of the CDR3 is TGTGCCACCAGCAGAGATTCCGAAGGACTAGCGGGAGGCAATGAGCAGTTCTTC. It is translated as CATSRDSEGLAGGNEQFF.

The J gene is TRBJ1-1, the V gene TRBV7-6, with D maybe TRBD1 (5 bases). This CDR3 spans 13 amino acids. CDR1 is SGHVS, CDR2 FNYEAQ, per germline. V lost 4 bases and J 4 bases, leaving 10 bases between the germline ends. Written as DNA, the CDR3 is TGTGCCAGCAGCTCAGGGCCCAGCACTGAAGCTTTCTTT. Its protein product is CASSSGPSTEAFF. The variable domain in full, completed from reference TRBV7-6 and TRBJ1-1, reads GAGVSQSPRYKVTKRGQDVALRCDPISGHVSLYWYRQALGQGPEFLTYFNYEAQQDKSGLPNDRFSAERPEGSISTLTIQRTEQRDSAMYRCASSSGPSTEAFFGQGTRLTVV.

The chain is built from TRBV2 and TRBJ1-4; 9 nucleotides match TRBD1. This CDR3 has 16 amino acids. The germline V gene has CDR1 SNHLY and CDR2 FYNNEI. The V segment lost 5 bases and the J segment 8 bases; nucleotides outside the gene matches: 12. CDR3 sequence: CASSNERGQGHEKLFF. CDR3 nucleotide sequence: TGTGCCAGCAGTAATGAGAGGGGACAGGGTCACGAAAAACTGTTTTTT.

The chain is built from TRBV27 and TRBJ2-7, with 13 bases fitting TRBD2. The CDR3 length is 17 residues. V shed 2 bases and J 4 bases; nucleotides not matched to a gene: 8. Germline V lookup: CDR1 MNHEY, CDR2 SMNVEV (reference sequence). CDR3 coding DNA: TGTGCCAGCAGTTTAGTTGGGACTAGCGGGATCGGGTACGAGCAGTACTTC. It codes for CASSLVGTSGIGYEQYF.